This T cell receptor (beta chain) came from a study of high-grade serous ovarian cancer treatment subgroups. Study at large: On average, 14,192 reads and thousands of unique TCR beta rearrangements were obtained per sample. Findings and limits, study-wide: Repertoire analysis covered CDR3 alone, not CDR1 or CDR2. These tumor repertoires lack spatial information from bulk sequencing. Clonal relatedness tracked neoantigen level, and by trend copy number and mutation load.

This table comes from immunoSEQ multiplex PCR, and its TCRdb copy is limited to in-frame clones, with some not included. This repertoire shows about 1,200 clones, 68% found once; its top ten account for roughly 9.2%. CDR1 SNHLY and CDR2 FYNNEI come from the germline V gene. Trimming removed 4 bases from V and 1 base from J, with 10 bases in between. The CDR3 sequence is 14 residues long. Tumor tissue was taken before any definitive surgery or chemotherapy was given. With respect to this clone: The antigen is unknown.

The chain couples TRBV2 to TRBJ1-1; no definite D call. The source material was tumor tissue. This clonotype was sampled from a human donor with high-grade serous ovarian cancer. CDR3 protein: CASSVLQTNTEAFF. The DNA for the CDR3 is TGTGCCAGCAGTGTTTTACAAACGAACACTGAAGCTTTCTTT.